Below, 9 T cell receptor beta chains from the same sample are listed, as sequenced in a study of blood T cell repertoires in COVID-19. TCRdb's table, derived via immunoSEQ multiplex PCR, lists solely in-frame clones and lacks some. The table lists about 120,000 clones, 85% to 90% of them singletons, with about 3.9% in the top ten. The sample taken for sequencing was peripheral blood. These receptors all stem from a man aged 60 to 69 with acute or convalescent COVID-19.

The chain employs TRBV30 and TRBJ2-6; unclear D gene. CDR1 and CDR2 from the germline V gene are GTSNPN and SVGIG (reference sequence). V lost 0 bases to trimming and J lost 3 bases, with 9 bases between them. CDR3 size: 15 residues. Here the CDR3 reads CAWSVSAIGANVLTF. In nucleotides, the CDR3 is TGTGCCTGGAGTGTATCTGCGATTGGGGCCAACGTCCTGACTTTC.

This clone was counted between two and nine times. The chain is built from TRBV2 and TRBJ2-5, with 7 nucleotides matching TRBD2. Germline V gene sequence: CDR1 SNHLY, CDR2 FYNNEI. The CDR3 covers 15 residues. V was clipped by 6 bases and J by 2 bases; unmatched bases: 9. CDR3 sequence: CASSKGSSGQETQYF. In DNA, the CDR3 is TGTGCCAGCAGCAAAGGGTCTAGCGGACAAGAGACCCAGTACTTC.

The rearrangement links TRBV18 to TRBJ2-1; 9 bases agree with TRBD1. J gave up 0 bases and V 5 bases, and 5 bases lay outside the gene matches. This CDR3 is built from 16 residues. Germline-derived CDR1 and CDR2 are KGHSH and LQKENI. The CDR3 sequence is CASSGQGSSSYNEQFF. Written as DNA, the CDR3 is TGTGCCAGCTCAGGACAGGGGTCTTCCTCCTACAATGAGCAGTTCTTC.

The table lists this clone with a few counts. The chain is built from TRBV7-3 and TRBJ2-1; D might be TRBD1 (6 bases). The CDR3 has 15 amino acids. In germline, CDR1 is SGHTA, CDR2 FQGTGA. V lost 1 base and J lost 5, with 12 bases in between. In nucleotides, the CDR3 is TGTGCCAGCAGCTTAAACAGGGCATCCCACAATGAGCAGTTCTTC. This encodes CASSLNRASHNEQFF.

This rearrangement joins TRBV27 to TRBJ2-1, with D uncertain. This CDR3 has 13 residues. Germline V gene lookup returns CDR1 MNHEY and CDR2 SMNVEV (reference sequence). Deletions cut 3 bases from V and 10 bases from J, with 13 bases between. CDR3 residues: CASSLEPRREQFF. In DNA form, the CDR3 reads TGTGCCAGCAGTTTGGAGCCTCGAAGGGAGCAGTTCTTC.

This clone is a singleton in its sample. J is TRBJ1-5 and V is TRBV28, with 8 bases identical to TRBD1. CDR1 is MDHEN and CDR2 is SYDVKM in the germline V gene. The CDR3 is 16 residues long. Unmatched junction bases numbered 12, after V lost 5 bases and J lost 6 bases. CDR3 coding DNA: TGTGCCAGCAGTCCCCCGGGGGCAGGGGGCAGTCAGCCCCAGCATTTT. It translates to CASSPPGAGGSQPQHF.

Here the CDR3 DNA reads TGTGCCAGCAGCCCCCCTAGCGGGAAAGAGACCCAGTACTTC. The encoded protein is CASSPPSGKETQYF. The J gene is TRBJ2-5, the V gene TRBV5-4; 9 nucleotides agree with TRBD2. The CDR3 loop spans 14 amino acids. CDR1 and CDR2 from the germline V gene are SGHNT and YYREEE (reference sequence). J lost 3 bases, V lost 4 bases, and 4 bases had no gene match.

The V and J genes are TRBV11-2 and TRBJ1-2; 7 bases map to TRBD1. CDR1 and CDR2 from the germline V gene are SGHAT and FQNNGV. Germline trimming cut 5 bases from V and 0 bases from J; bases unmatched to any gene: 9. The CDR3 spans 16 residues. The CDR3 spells CASSVSTGQANYGYTF. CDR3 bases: TGTGCCAGCAGCGTCTCGACAGGGCAAGCTAACTATGGCTACACCTTC.

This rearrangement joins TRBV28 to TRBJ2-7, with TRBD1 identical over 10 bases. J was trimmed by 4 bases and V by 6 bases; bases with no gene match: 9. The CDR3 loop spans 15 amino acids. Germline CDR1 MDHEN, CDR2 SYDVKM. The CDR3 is CASRQRTGGLYEQYF. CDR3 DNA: TGTGCCAGCAGACAACGGACAGGGGGGTTGTACGAGCAGTACTTC.